The 19 T cell receptor beta chains in this list originate from one sample, sequenced in a study of blood T cells in healthy people across ages. For the second PCR, which ran for about 6 to 12 cycles, a sample-barcoded 5' primer and a J-beta primer mix were used. TCRdb re-analysed the 5' RACE reads in MiXCR, keeping a single row per CDR3 protein. The table lists 1.5 million to 2 million distinct CDR3 sequences, roughly 49% of them singletons. The source material was blood. Receptors were obtained from a woman aged 40 to 50 in good health.

V is TRBV18 and J is TRBJ2-7; no firm D call. V was cut by 0 bases and J by 0 bases, with 9 bases left in between. The CDR3 totals 15 residues. Germline V gene data show CDR1 as KGHSH and CDR2 as LQKENI. In DNA form, the CDR3 reads TGTGCCAGCTCACCACCGACGGTCAGCTCCTACGAGCAGTACTTC. Translating gives CASSPPTVSSYEQYF.

The chain uses TRBV6-6 and TRBJ1-6; D is perhaps TRBD1 (5 bases). The V and J ends lost 3 bases and 7 bases respectively, with 13 bases between them. This CDR3 comprises 15 residues. The germline V gene encodes CDR1 MNHNY and CDR2 SVGAGI (reference sequence). The CDR3 sequence is CASSYWQGENSPLHF. The CDR3 nucleotides read TGTGCCAGCAGTTATTGGCAGGGAGAAAATTCACCCCTCCACTTT.

This clonotype was recorded a few times. V is TRBV7-6 and J is TRBJ1-2; D possibly corresponds to TRBD1 (5 bases). The CDR3 spans 14 residues. Per germline, CDR1 SGHVS and CDR2 FNYEAQ. Trimming removed 3 bases from V and 7 bases from J, with 15 bases in between. CDR3 sequence: CASSLGVRGFGYTF. CDR3 DNA sequence: TGTGCCAGCAGCTTGGGGGTACGCGGGTTTGGCTACACCTTC.

Here the CDR3 DNA reads TGCAGTGCGGTTAGCGGGGACTCCTACGAGCAGTACTTC. It translates to CSAVSGDSYEQYF. The chain uses TRBV20-1 and TRBJ2-7; 8 nucleotides line up with TRBD2. CDR1 is DFQATT and CDR2 is SNEGSKA in the germline V gene (reference sequence). This CDR3 comprises 13 residues. Trimming removed 6 bases from V and 0 bases from J; junction bases left unmatched: 4.

The chain is built from TRBV20-1 and TRBJ1-2; D may be TRBD1 (6 bases). This CDR3 has 14 amino acids. V lost 0 bases and J 4 bases, leaving 12 bases between the germline ends. CDR1 and CDR2 from the germline V gene are DFQATT and SNEGSKA (reference sequence). The CDR3 region is CSARDRTALYGYTF. The CDR3 bases are TGCAGTGCTAGAGACAGGACAGCCCTCTATGGCTACACCTTC.

This chain uses TRBV27 with TRBJ2-1; D may correspond to TRBD1 or TRBD2 (5 bases each). The germline V and J ends were trimmed by 5 bases and 11 bases, with 13 bases remaining between them. Germline V CDR1 and CDR2: MNHEY, SMNVEV (reference sequence). The CDR3 length is 12 residues. CDR3 sequence: CASSPRGRQQFF. DNA of the CDR3: TGTGCCAGCAGTCCCCGGGGCCGGCAGCAGTTCTTC.

The sample holds a few counts of this clonotype. The chain joins TRBV6-5 to TRBJ2-4; 10 bases align to TRBD2. Germline CDR1 is MNHEY and CDR2 is SVGAGI. Trimming took 0 bases from V and 3 from J; bases not matched to a gene: 8. The CDR3 is 18 amino acids. The CDR3 loop reads CASSYSPSGGDGKNIQYF. CDR3 sequence (DNA): TGTGCCAGCAGTTACTCGCCTAGCGGGGGCGACGGCAAAAACATTCAGTACTTC.

The V and J genes are TRBV27 and TRBJ2-5, with D possibly called TRBD1 or TRBD2 (6 bases each). Germline lookup yields CDR1 MNHEY and CDR2 SMNVEV (reference sequence). The CDR3 has 14 amino acids. The V end lost 4 bases, the J end lost 5 bases, and 14 bases lay between the germline ends. The CDR3 coding sequence is TGTGCCAGCAGTTCTGGAGGGGGGAAGGAGACCCAGTACTTC. Translating gives CASSSGGGKETQYF.

A remark on this clonotype: At one of its ends the junction is not consistent with the germline gene, which may arise from a read error. The V and J genes are TRBV20-1 and TRBJ2-7, with D maybe TRBD1 (6 bases). This CDR3 is built from 11 residues. CDR1 and CDR2 from the germline V gene are DFQATT and SNEGSKA (reference sequence). CDR3 nucleotide sequence: TGCAGTGGTAGACAGGTTTACGAGCAGTACTTC. Amino acid sequence: CSGRQVYEQYF.

This chain joins TRBV20-1 and TRBJ2-3; 12 bases line up with TRBD2. Germline V gene sequence: CDR1 DFQATT, CDR2 SNEGSKA (reference sequence). The CDR3 loop spans 15 amino acids. With V trimmed by 6 bases and J by 2 bases, 6 bases remained unmatched. The CDR3, as DNA: TGCAGTGCCATGACTAGCGGGGGAGTCACAGATACGCAGTATTTT. It specifies CSAMTSGGVTDTQYF.

This clonotype was seen a handful of times. The chain recombines TRBV21-1 with TRBJ2-7; the tabulated D call, TRBD2, remains unverified against the DNA. TRBV21-1 constitutes a pseudogene. This CDR3 spans 14 amino acids. The chain's CDR3 is CASSRPTSRYEQYF. The CDR3, as DNA: TGTGCCAGCAGCAGACCGACTAGCAGATACGAGCAGTACTTC.

The chain combines TRBV5-5 with TRBJ2-7, with D possibly TRBD1 on 6 matching bases. Germline CDR1 SGHKS, CDR2 YYEKEE (reference sequence). This CDR3 is 14 amino acids long. Deletions cut 0 bases from V and 6 bases from J, with 13 bases between. In DNA, the CDR3 is TGTGCCAGCAGCTTGGGGTGGACAGTCACCGAGCAGTACTTC. Its translation: CASSLGWTVTEQYF.

This chain links TRBV27 with TRBJ2-5; either TRBD1 or TRBD2 may fit D (5 bases each). The J call is uncertain, as TRBJ2-7 better fits the DNA end. CDR1 MNHEY and CDR2 SMNVEV come from the germline V gene (reference sequence). This CDR3 has 15 amino acids. The CDR3 DNA sequence: TGTGCCAGCAGTTTATCGAGGGACGGAATGGTCGAGCAGTACTTC. Translated: CASSLSRDGMVEQYF.

This clonotype was counted a few times. The J gene is TRBJ2-1, the V gene TRBV10-3, with D hard to call. Trimming pared 0 bases from V and 6 bases from J, leaving 12 bases between. This CDR3 contains 15 residues. Germline V gene data show CDR1 as ENHRY and CDR2 as SYGVKD. The CDR3 DNA is TGTGCCATCAGTGAGTCAGGCCGCCAGACCAATGAGCAGTTCTTC. Amino acids: CAISESGRQTNEQFF.

The chain links TRBV15 to TRBJ1-5; D ambiguous. The CDR3 sequence is 15 residues long. The ends were cut back, 0 bases at V and 0 bases at J, with 6 bases in the middle. Germline CDR1 LNHNV, CDR2 YYDKDF (reference sequence). The CDR3 nucleotides are TGTGCCACCAGCAGAGATGGTAGTAGCAATCAGCCCCAGCATTTT. Translating gives CATSRDGSSNQPQHF. Filled out from reference TRBV15 and TRBJ1-5, the complete variable domain reads DAMVIQNPRYQVTQFGKPVTLSCSQTLNHNVMYWYQQKSSQAPKLLFHYYDKDFNNEADTPDNFQSRRPNTSFCFLDIRSPGLGDTAMYLCATSRDGSSNQPQHFGDGTRLSIL.

The sample holds a few counts of this clonotype. The CDR3 protein is CASKAAPSIQETQYF. The CDR3 bases are TGCGCCAGCAAGGCGGCACCGAGCATCCAAGAGACCCAGTACTTC. The chain is built from TRBV5-1 and TRBJ2-5; the D is unclear. The CDR3 runs to 15 residues. Per germline, CDR1 SGHRS and CDR2 YFSETQ. The V end was cut by 6 bases, the J end by 1 base, with 16 bases between.

This clonotype was observed a handful of times. The J gene is TRBJ2-5, the V gene TRBV4-3; 9 bases are shared with TRBD2. V shed 1 base and J 4 bases; nucleotides not matched to a gene: 10. The CDR3 contains 17 residues. Germline V gene lookup returns CDR1 LGHNA and CDR2 YSLEER. The CDR3 sequence: CASSQGHSGTSRETQYF. Here the CDR3 DNA reads TGCGCCAGCAGCCAAGGCCATTCCGGGACTAGCCGAGAGACCCAGTACTTC.

This clonotype was recorded once. This chain connects TRBV20-1 to TRBJ2-7; 9 nucleotides match TRBD1. The DNA end is more similar to TRBJ2-5, so the J call may be wrong. Germline V gene lookup returns CDR1 DFQATT and CDR2 SNEGSKA (reference sequence). This CDR3 has 16 amino acids. The CDR3 region has the DNA TGCAGTGCTAGAGATCGGGGGACAGGGCAAGTGGAGACCCAGTACTTC. Protein: CSARDRGTGQVETQYF.

The V and J genes are TRBV20-1 and TRBJ2-7; 10 bases align to TRBD2. TRBJ2-5 explains the end of the DNA better; the J call may be wrong. The CDR3 is made up of 14 amino acids. Germline assignment: CDR1 DFQATT and CDR2 SNEGSKA (reference sequence). CDR3 loop: CSARVLAGDETQYF. The CDR3 DNA reads as TGCAGTGCTAGAGTGCTAGCGGGGGACGAGACCCAGTACTTC.